The present TCR beta chain was sequenced within a study of T cells after yellow fever vaccination. V lost 0 bases and J lost 9, with 18 bases in between. The CDR3 is 16 residues long. CDR1 and CDR2 from the germline V gene are LGHNA and YSLEER. Points from the study as a whole: High-abundance clonotypes from the bulk population could contaminate FACS-sorted repertoires.

MiXCR, run by TCRdb on the 5' RACE reads, gives a single entry per CDR3 protein. The profile shows about 50,000 distinct CDR3 sequences, 4.5% to 6% of them singletons. The sample consisted of PBMCs, either bulk or a sorted T-cell subset (CD4+, CD8+, memory, or dextramer-sorted; not recorded which), taken on the day of the yellow fever booster vaccination. The receptor was isolated from a man younger than 35 who received the YFV17D yellow fever vaccine. The genes are TRBV4-3 and TRBJ2-1; D tentatively reads TRBD1 or TRBD2 (6 bases each). This CDR3 reads CASSQDWPSPGAEQFF. The CDR3 DNA follows: TGCGCCAGCAGCCAAGATTGGCCTTCCCCGGGGGCTGAGCAGTTCTTC.